Below are 8 T cell receptor beta chains sequenced from a single sample in a study of blood T cells in healthy people across ages. Through a sample-barcoded 5' primer and a J-beta primer mix, a second PCR was run for 7 to 11 cycles. TCRdb recomputed calls from the 5' RACE reads with MiXCR, one row per CDR3 protein. Among approximately 880,000 distinct CDR3 sequences listed, about 44% were seen once. Source material: blood. The receptors were gathered from a man aged 25 to 40 in good health.

This clonotype showed up just a few times. The chain recombines TRBV27 with TRBJ2-5; TRBD2 agrees at 7 bases. After removal of 0 bases from V and 5 bases from J, the junction contained 6 bases not matched to a gene. This CDR3 comprises 15 residues. CDR1 and CDR2 from the germline V gene are MNHEY and SMNVEV (reference sequence). The chain's CDR3 is CASSLSLAVRETQYF. The CDR3, as DNA: TGTGCCAGCAGTTTATCTCTAGCGGTTCGGGAGACCCAGTACTTC.

This chain joins TRBV6-1 and TRBJ1-1; the match to TRBD1 covers 9 bases. The germline V gene encodes CDR1 MNHNS and CDR2 SASEGT. This CDR3 is built from 15 residues. The trim removed 10 bases at V and 1 base at J, leaving 10 bases unmatched. The CDR3 region has the DNA TGTGCCACTCTAAAATCGGGACAGGGGAACACTGAAGCTTTCTTT. Its protein is CATLKSGQGNTEAFF.

A few counts support this clonotype. The chain couples TRBV5-5 to TRBJ1-4; the D is unclear. The CDR3 totals 16 residues. V was cut by 5 bases and J by 7 bases, with 21 bases left in between. The V gene's germline CDR1 is SGHKS and CDR2 YYEKEE (reference sequence). The CDR3 DNA reads TGTGCCAGCAGTTATGAAAGCCGCCCTTTGGGTGAAAAACTGTTTTTT. Translated: CASSYESRPLGEKLFF.

Turning to this clonotype: One end of the junction is discordant with germline, which a read error may explain. The chain joins TRBV7-9 to TRBJ2-5, with D perhaps TRBD1 (6 bases). CDR3 length equals 15 residues. Germline V lookup: CDR1 SEHNR, CDR2 FQNEAQ (reference sequence). As DNA, the CDR3 is TGTGCCAGCAGCCCTCAGGACAGATTTCGCGACGAGCAGTACTTT. It yields the protein CASSPQDRFRDEQYF.

This sequence joins TRBV7-2 and TRBJ2-7, with D possibly TRBD1 on 6 matching bases. Germline values: CDR1 SGHTA, CDR2 FQGNSA. The ends were cut back, 2 bases at V and 0 bases at J, with 11 bases in the middle. The CDR3 has 15 amino acids. For the CDR3, the DNA is TGTGCCAGCAGCTTAACTCAGGGGAGCTCCTACGAGCAGTACTTC. Protein: CASSLTQGSSYEQYF. The complete variable domain, with remaining parts taken from reference TRBV7-2 and TRBJ2-7, reads GAGVSQSPSNKVTEKGKDVELRCDPISGHTALYWYRQSLGQGLEFLIYFQGNSAPDKSGLPSDRFSAERTGGSVSTLTIQRTQQEDSAVYLCASSLTQGSSYEQYFGPGTRLTVT.

This chain connects TRBV30 to TRBJ1-2; tentative D call: TRBD1 (5 bases). From germline, CDR1 is GTSNPN and CDR2 SVGIG (reference sequence). The ends were cut back, 0 bases at V and 3 bases at J, with 14 bases in the middle. The CDR3 has 15 residues. CDR3 in amino acids: CAWSVPGKSYYGYTF. The CDR3 bases are TGTGCCTGGAGTGTGCCAGGGAAGTCGTACTATGGCTACACCTTC.

This clonotype turned up a few times. V gene TRBV11-3 combines with J gene TRBJ2-2; D unresolved. The germline CDR1 and CDR2 sequences are SGHNT and YENEEA. The V end was cut by 5 bases, the J end by 6 bases, with 10 bases between. There are 13 residues in the CDR3. The CDR3 nucleotides read TGTGCCAGCAGCCCACACGTCGCCGGGGAGCTGTTTTTT. Translation gives CASSPHVAGELFF.

This clonotype has a count of ten or more. The chain joins TRBV29-1 to TRBJ2-7, with D possibly being TRBD1 (5 bases). The ends were cut back, 4 bases at V and 5 bases at J, with 12 bases in the middle. This CDR3 spans 12 amino acids. The germline CDR1 and CDR2 sequences are SQVTM and ANQGSEA. DNA for the CDR3: TGCAGCGTTGGGGGCAAGAGGAACGAGCAGTACTTC. It is translated as CSVGGKRNEQYF.